Sequencing of this T cell receptor (beta chain) was carried out in a study of shared T cell receptors in the human thymus. The method was immunoSEQ multiplex PCR; TCRdb's version includes in-frame clones alone and lacks a portion of them. The table has over 350,000 clones, more than 85% seen once. This CDR3 is built from 13 residues. Germline assignment: CDR1 SGHRS and CDR2 YFSETQ. Trimming shortened V by 0 bases and J by 5 bases, and 9 bases separated the two germline ends. This TCR was recovered from a human donor. The chain carries TRBV5-1 and TRBJ2-7; either TRBD1 or TRBD2 may fit D (6 bases each). What was sequenced was thymocytes. CDR3 sequence reads: CASSLGRGHEQYF. The CDR3 DNA is TGCGCCAGCAGCTTGGGACGGGGGCACGAGCAGTACTTC.